The 28 T cell receptor beta chains in this list originate from one sample, sequenced in a study of long-term antiretroviral therapy in people with HIV. They ran version v3.0 of the immunoSEQ assay at survey level. Method: immunoSEQ multiplex PCR; TCRdb's copy keeps in-frame clones and lacks some. The sample has 30,000 or so clones; under 85% are singletons. The sample was unsorted PBMCs, taken 3 years after starting antiretroviral therapy. These receptors originate from a man aged 45-65 years with HIV.

The chain employs TRBV7-9 and TRBJ2-3; a possible D gene is TRBD1 (9 bases). V was clipped by 4 bases and J by 1 base, with 21 bases between them. This CDR3 spans 18 amino acids. The germline gives CDR1 SEHNR, CDR2 FQNEAQ (reference sequence). This chain's CDR3 is CASSSPGGTGLRTDTQYF. CDR3 coding DNA: TGTGCCAGCAGCTCCCCGGGGGGGACAGGGCTCCGCACAGATACGCAGTATTTT.

This clone came up once. The chain uses TRBV18 and TRBJ2-3; TRBD1 is a possible D gene (6 bases). The CDR3 covers 15 residues. In germline, CDR1 is KGHSH, CDR2 LQKENI. Between the trimmed V and J ends, which lost 4 bases and 1 base, there was a span of 12 bases. The CDR3 loop is CASSLTTGGTDTQYF. CDR3 nucleotide sequence: TGTGCCAGCTCACTCACGACAGGCGGCACAGATACGCAGTATTTT.

This clone turned up a few times. This chain joins TRBV10-1 and TRBJ1-2; TRBD1 might be the D (5 bases). Looked up from germline, CDR1 is WNHNN and CDR2 is SYGVQD (reference sequence). V lost 3 bases to trimming and J lost 3 bases, with 8 bases between them. CDR3 length equals 13 residues. This chain's CDR3 is CASSDRVDYGYTF. CDR3 in DNA: TGCGCCAGCAGTGACAGGGTGGACTATGGCTACACCTTC.

In its sample, this clone is medium-sized. The chain couples TRBV27 to TRBJ1-5; weak D call: TRBD1 (5 bases). Germline CDR1 is MNHEY and CDR2 is SMNVEV (reference sequence). The CDR3 is made up of 13 amino acids. The ends were cut back, 6 bases at V and 3 bases at J, with 9 bases in the middle. The DNA of the CDR3 is TGTGCCAGCAGCGACAGCTACAATCAGCCCCAGCATTTT. It specifies CASSDSYNQPQHF.

The chain couples TRBV7-6 to TRBJ2-1; 9 bases align to TRBD2. CDR1 is SGHVS and CDR2 is FNYEAQ in the germline V gene. The CDR3 sequence is 15 residues long. Losses at the gene ends were 4 bases for V and 2 bases for J; bases not matched to a gene: 3. DNA for the CDR3: TGTGCCAGCAGCTATTTAGCGGGAGCCTACAATGAGCAGTTCTTC. Encoded protein: CASSYLAGAYNEQFF.

The chain joins TRBV2 to TRBJ1-1; D is undetermined. Trimming stripped 4 bases from V and 4 bases from J, with 13 bases between. CDR1 and CDR2 (germline): SNHLY, FYNNEI. CDR3 length: 14 residues. The CDR3, as DNA: TGTGCCAGCAGTGTACGGGTATCAGTCACTGAAGCTTTCTTT. Translating gives CASSVRVSVTEAFF.

This chain uses TRBV19 with TRBJ2-7; TRBD1 might be the D (6 bases). The length of the CDR3 is 13 residues. V lost 6 bases to trimming and J lost 6 bases, with 15 bases between them. CDR1 is LNHDA and CDR2 is SQIVND in the germline V gene (reference sequence). CDR3 nucleotide sequence: TGTGCCAGTAGCGGCAGGGGAAATGGCGAGCAGTACTTC. As protein: CASSGRGNGEQYF.

The V gene is TRBV5-1, the J gene TRBJ1-1; D possibly corresponds to TRBD1 (6 bases). The CDR3 has 14 amino acids. V was trimmed by 0 bases and J by 5 bases, leaving 11 bases between them. CDR1 is SGHRS and CDR2 is YFSETQ in the germline V gene. The CDR3 region has the DNA TGCGCCAGCAGCTTGGGGTCAGGGGAAACTGAAGCTTTCTTT. Translation gives CASSLGSGETEAFF.

The genes are TRBV4-2 and TRBJ2-7; no definite D call. The germline gives CDR1 LGHNA, CDR2 YNFKEQ. The CDR3 runs to 13 residues. Trimming shortened V by 3 bases and J by 4 bases, and 10 bases separated the two germline ends. CDR3 residues: CASSQGPQYEQYF. CDR3 DNA sequence: TGTGCCAGCAGCCAGGGCCCACAGTACGAGCAGTACTTC.

The chain carries TRBV28 and TRBJ2-2; tentatively, D is TRBD1 (6 bases). Germline values: CDR1 MDHEN, CDR2 SYDVKM. V lost 5 bases and J lost 5, with 18 bases in between. The length of the CDR3 is 16 residues. The CDR3 DNA follows: TGTGCCAGCAGTCCTGTAACAGGGTCGGGAACCGGGGAGCTGTTTTTT. It encodes CASSPVTGSGTGELFF.

This chain connects TRBV5-8 to TRBJ1-1; a weak D match, TRBD1 (5 bases). V lost 0 bases, J lost 1 base, and 7 bases lay in between. The germline V gene has CDR1 SGHTS and CDR2 YDEGEE. This CDR3 comprises 14 residues. The CDR3 is CASSLVTENTEAFF. For the CDR3, the DNA is TGTGCCAGCAGCTTGGTGACAGAGAACACTGAAGCTTTCTTT.

The chain uses TRBV7-9 and TRBJ1-1; D is unresolved. Trimming left V 0 bases short and J 1 base short, with 6 bases between. Germline V gives CDR1 SEHNR, CDR2 FQNEAQ (reference sequence). This CDR3 contains 14 residues. The CDR3 here is CASSLAYGNTEAFF. The DNA for the CDR3 is TGTGCCAGCAGCTTAGCGTATGGGAACACTGAAGCTTTCTTT.

This chain links TRBV28 with TRBJ1-2, with D unresolved. The V end lost 5 bases, the J end lost 2 bases, and 9 bases lay between the germline ends. The CDR3 totals 13 residues. Germline V gene sequence: CDR1 MDHEN, CDR2 SYDVKM. The CDR3 here is CASSRTGNYGYTF. DNA for the CDR3: TGTGCCAGCAGTCGGACTGGGAACTATGGCTACACCTTC.

This clone showed up just a few times. This sequence joins TRBV6-1 and TRBJ2-3; D not resolved. Per germline, CDR1 MNHNS and CDR2 SASEGT. This CDR3 comprises 12 residues. Trimming removed 2 bases from V and 7 bases from J, with 7 bases in between. CDR3 loop: CASSELRNTQYF. The CDR3 region has the DNA TGTGCCAGCAGTGAACTGAGAAATACGCAGTATTTT.

The genes are TRBV18 and TRBJ1-5, with D possibly TRBD1 on 5 matching bases. Germline V gives CDR1 KGHSH, CDR2 LQKENI. The CDR3 runs 16 residues. V was pared by 0 bases and J by 0 bases, with 9 bases between. This CDR3 reads CASSPPGHYSNQPQHF. CDR3 nucleotides: TGTGCCAGCTCACCACCTGGACATTATAGCAATCAGCCCCAGCATTTT. The full variable domain, in which reference TRBV18 and TRBJ1-5 provide the parts outside the CDR3, is NAGVMQNPRHLVRRRGQEARLRCSPMKGHSHVYWYRQLPEEGLKFMVYLQKENIIDESGMPKERFSAEFPKEGPSILRIQQVVRGDSAAYFCASSPPGHYSNQPQHFGDGTRLSIL.

The V call is TRBV4-1, the J call TRBJ2-2; D possibly uses TRBD1 or TRBD2 (5 bases each). Trimming cost V 4 bases and J 6 bases, with 15 bases left between them. The germline gives CDR1 MGHRA, CDR2 YSYEKL. The CDR3 spans 15 residues. CDR3 sequence: CASSLRDGLAGELFF. Written as DNA, the CDR3 is TGCGCCAGCAGCCTTCGGGACGGCCTGGCCGGGGAGCTGTTTTTT.

A single count supports this clone. The chain employs TRBV7-9 and TRBJ2-6, with D hard to call. The CDR3 totals 15 residues. Germline CDR1 is SEHNR and CDR2 is FQNEAQ (reference sequence). The V gene lost 5 bases and the J gene lost 1 base, with 9 bases spanning the gap. CDR3 loop: CASSQTESGANVLTF. In nucleotides, the CDR3 is TGTGCCAGCAGCCAGACGGAATCTGGGGCCAACGTCCTGACTTTC.

The rearrangement links TRBV5-1 to TRBJ2-3; 9 nucleotides match TRBD1. The V gene end was trimmed by 8 bases and the J gene end by 1 base; junction bases not matched to a gene: 8. Germline V gene data show CDR1 as SGHRS and CDR2 as YFSETQ. This CDR3 has 15 amino acids. The CDR3 is CASAYRDRGTDTQYF. As DNA, the CDR3 is TGCGCCAGTGCATACCGGGACAGGGGCACAGATACGCAGTATTTT.

This sequence joins TRBV14 and TRBJ1-2; D gene uncertain. The length of the CDR3 is 14 residues. Germline V gene data show CDR1 as SGHDN and CDR2 as FVKESK. The germline V and J ends were trimmed by 1 base and 6 bases, with 12 bases remaining between them. Here the CDR3 DNA reads TGTGCCAGCAGCCAAGGAGTTTGGGGAGATGGCTACACCTTC. Translating gives CASSQGVWGDGYTF.

The chain employs TRBV4-3 and TRBJ1-5; D not resolved. The CDR3 is made up of 14 amino acids. Trimming pared 0 bases from V and 5 bases from J, leaving 8 bases between. CDR1 is LGHNA and CDR2 is YSLEER in the germline V gene. CDR3 protein: CASSQERTDQPQHF. As DNA, the CDR3 is TGCGCCAGCAGCCAAGAAAGAACTGATCAGCCCCAGCATTTT.

This clone is medium-sized (0.01 to 0.1%). The chain joins TRBV11-3 to TRBJ2-7; D is uncertain. CDR1 and CDR2 from the germline V gene are SGHNT and YENEEA. V was trimmed by 1 base and J by 1 base, leaving 11 bases between them. The CDR3 sequence is 15 residues long. This chain's CDR3 is CASSLVMLPSYEQYF. The CDR3 nucleotides are TGTGCCAGCAGCTTAGTGATGCTACCTTCCTACGAGCAGTACTTC.

The table lists this clone with a few counts. The chain recombines TRBV7-9 with TRBJ1-1; the D gene is possibly TRBD1 (5 bases). Germline V gives CDR1 SEHNR, CDR2 FQNEAQ (reference sequence). This CDR3 has 13 amino acids. V was trimmed by 2 bases and J by 5 bases, leaving 9 bases between them. The CDR3 here is CASSLSGHTEAFF. The CDR3 DNA reads TGTGCCAGCAGCTTATCAGGGCATACTGAAGCTTTCTTT. Full variable domain (remainder filled in from reference TRBV7-9 and TRBJ1-1): DTGVSQNPRHKITKRGQNVTFRCDPISEHNRLYWYRQTLGQGPEFLTYFQNEAQLEKSRLLSDRFSAERPKGSFSTLEIQRTEQGDSAMYLCASSLSGHTEAFFGQGTRLTVV.

The rearrangement uses TRBV18 and TRBJ2-7; the D gene could be TRBD1 or TRBD2 (5 bases each). Germline values: CDR1 KGHSH, CDR2 LQKENI. The CDR3 contains 14 residues. V lost 0 bases, J lost 6 bases, and 12 bases lay in between. The CDR3 reads CASSPPRGPGEQYF. The DNA of the CDR3 is TGTGCCAGCTCACCACCGAGGGGCCCCGGCGAGCAGTACTTC.

This clone has only one observation. The chain joins TRBV10-2 to TRBJ2-1; D is possibly TRBD1 (6 bases). This CDR3 is built from 14 residues. Germline V gives CDR1 WSHSY, CDR2 SAAADI. The V and J ends lost 8 bases and 7 bases respectively, with 18 bases between them. This chain's CDR3 is CASSDSPNRNEQFF. CDR3 coding DNA: TGCGCCAGCTCGGACAGCCCAAACCGGAATGAGCAGTTCTTC.

This clone showed up just a few times. The chain is built from TRBV2 and TRBJ1-4; 9 bases fit TRBD1. Trimming cost V 6 bases and J 8 bases; bases outside gene matches: 7. The CDR3 covers 14 residues. Germline lookup yields CDR1 SNHLY and CDR2 FYNNEI. The CDR3 DNA follows: TGTGCCAGCAGCCGGACAGGGGTTACCGAAAAACTGTTTTTT. Its translation is CASSRTGVTEKLFF. Using reference TRBV2 and TRBJ1-4 for the parts outside the CDR3, the full variable domain is EPEVTQTPSHQVTQMGQEVILRCVPISNHLYFYWYRQILGQKVEFLVSFYNNEISEKSEIFDDQFSVERPDGSNFTLKIRSTKLEDSAMYFCASSRTGVTEKLFFGSGTQLSVL.

V is TRBV4-3 and J is TRBJ2-3; TRBD2 agrees at 10 bases. From germline, CDR1 is LGHNA and CDR2 YSLEER. CDR3 length: 16 residues. V trimming: 4 bases; J trimming: 2 bases; junction bases outside the gene matches: 6. CDR3 sequence (DNA): TGCGCCAGCAGCCCGAGGACTAGCGGAGACACAGATACGCAGTATTTT. This codes for CASSPRTSGDTDTQYF.

The V gene is TRBV5-1, the J gene TRBJ2-1; D ambiguous. Trimming left V 0 bases short and J 10 bases short, with 11 bases between. Germline CDR1 is SGHRS and CDR2 is YFSETQ. This CDR3 spans 13 amino acids. This CDR3 reads CASSLAPPEEQFF. CDR3 DNA sequence: TGCGCCAGCAGCTTGGCTCCACCGGAGGAGCAGTTCTTC.

The chain is built from TRBV7-2 and TRBJ2-5, with 15 bases aligning to TRBD2. This CDR3 is 17 amino acids long. Germline CDR1 reads SGHTA; CDR2 reads FQGNSA. J was trimmed by 5 bases and V by 4 bases; bases with no gene match: 8. The CDR3 nucleotides read TGTGCCAGCAGCTCCCGGACTAGCGGGAGGGCCTGGGAGACCCAGTACTTC. It specifies CASSSRTSGRAWETQYF. Looking up the rest from reference TRBV7-2 and TRBJ2-5 gives the full variable domain: GAGVSQSPSNKVTEKGKDVELRCDPISGHTALYWYRQSLGQGLEFLIYFQGNSAPDKSGLPSDRFSAERTGGSVSTLTIQRTQQEDSAVYLCASSSRTSGRAWETQYFGPGTRLLVL.